The 22 T cell receptor beta chains below were found in one sample sequenced in a study of T cells in localized non-small cell lung cancer. The table came from immunoSEQ multiplex PCR; TCRdb's copy has only in-frame clones and leaves some out. This table holds tens of thousands of clones, about nine tenths found once. Sequenced here: peripheral blood, sampled before any cancer treatment. The receptors were gathered from a woman aged 35 to 75 with stage I lung adenocarcinoma.

V and J are TRBV4-3 and TRBJ2-7; D not resolved. V lost 1 base and J lost 3, with 7 bases in between. CDR1 is LGHNA and CDR2 is YSLEER in the germline V gene. The CDR3 spans 13 residues. CDR3 in DNA: TGCGCCAGCAGCCAAGGCCAGCTCTACGAGCAGTACTTC. Protein sequence: CASSQGQLYEQYF.

J is TRBJ1-5 and V is TRBV5-1, with 10 positions matching TRBD1. V lost 4 bases to trimming and J lost 3 bases; unmatched junction nucleotides: 4. The CDR3 contains 15 residues. Germline CDR1 is SGHRS and CDR2 is YFSETQ. The CDR3 nucleotides are TGCGCCAGCAGCCTGACAGGGGGCATCAATCAGCCCCAGCATTTT. Residues: CASSLTGGINQPQHF. The full variable domain, completed using reference TRBV5-1 and TRBJ1-5, is KAGVTQTPRYLIKTRGQQVTLSCSPISGHRSVSWYQQTPGQGLQFLFEYFSETQRNKGNFPGRFSGRQFSNSRSEMNVSTLELGDSALYLCASSLTGGINQPQHFGDGTRLSIL.

The count of this clone is one. J is TRBJ2-1 and V is TRBV5-6; no definite D call. The CDR3 is 14 amino acids. CDR1 and CDR2 (germline): SGHDT, YYEEEE. V lost 0 bases and J 6 bases, leaving 10 bases between the germline ends. The CDR3 loop is CASSLARGLNEQFF. In DNA form, the CDR3 reads TGTGCCAGCAGCTTGGCCAGAGGCCTCAATGAGCAGTTCTTC.

The V and J genes are TRBV6-1 and TRBJ2-3, with D unclear. The CDR3 sequence is 16 residues long. Trimming removed 0 bases from V and 2 bases from J, with 12 bases in between. In germline, CDR1 is MNHNS, CDR2 SASEGT. CDR3 region: CASSEAPRSLTDTQYF. As DNA, the CDR3 is TGTGCCAGCAGTGAAGCGCCCAGGTCCCTCACAGATACGCAGTATTTT.

This chain joins TRBV7-2 and TRBJ1-1; D not certain. V lost 7 bases and J 2 bases, leaving 11 bases between the germline ends. The CDR3 extends over 13 amino acids. The germline V gene encodes CDR1 SGHTA and CDR2 FQGNSA. The CDR3, as DNA: TGTGCCAGCAAAAATGGGGTCAACACTGAAGCTTTCTTT. Translation gives CASKNGVNTEAFF.

The genes are TRBV6-6 and TRBJ1-6; 7 positions match TRBD1. Trimming removed 2 bases from V and 8 bases from J; junction bases left unmatched: 6. This CDR3 has 15 residues. Germline CDR1 is MNHNY and CDR2 is SVGAGI (reference sequence). For the CDR3, the DNA is TGTGCCAGCAGTTACACTTACAGGGGTGATTCACCCCTCCACTTT. This sequence encodes CASSYTYRGDSPLHF.

The chain recombines TRBV18 with TRBJ2-1; 7 bases are shared with TRBD2. This CDR3 has 12 residues. Trimming cost V 4 bases and J 12 bases; bases outside gene matches: 6. Germline CDR1 reads KGHSH; CDR2 reads LQKENI. For the CDR3, the DNA is TGTGCCAGCTCACTGCAGCGGGGCGTGCAGTTCTTC. This sequence encodes CASSLQRGVQFF.

This rearrangement joins TRBV5-5 to TRBJ1-1; 8 nucleotides line up with TRBD1. The trim removed 3 bases at V and 1 base at J, leaving 5 bases unmatched. CDR1 and CDR2 from the germline V gene are SGHKS and YYEKEE (reference sequence). The CDR3 is 15 amino acids. The CDR3 bases are TGTGCCAGCAGCTCTCCGGACAGGGAGAACACTGAAGCTTTCTTT. Protein product: CASSSPDRENTEAFF.

This clone was found a few times. The chain has TRBV27 and TRBJ2-3; 11 positions match TRBD2. Trimming cost V 4 bases and J 2 bases; bases outside gene matches: 5. CDR1 is MNHEY, CDR2 SMNVEV, per germline (reference sequence). The CDR3 has 16 amino acids. The CDR3 here is CASSSSGGFITDTQYF. Here the CDR3 DNA reads TGTGCCAGCAGTTCTAGCGGGGGGTTTATCACAGATACGCAGTATTTT.

V gene TRBV30 combines with J gene TRBJ2-2; 7 bases are shared with TRBD1. V trimming: 0 bases; J trimming: 4 bases; junction bases outside the gene matches: 8. The germline CDR1 and CDR2 sequences are GTSNPN and SVGIG (reference sequence). CDR3 length: 16 amino acids. The CDR3 spells CAWSVREGGTTGELFF. DNA for the CDR3: TGTGCCTGGAGTGTACGAGAAGGGGGCACCACCGGGGAGCTGTTTTTT.

Here the CDR3 reads CASSSPGTSGSYEQYF. Written as DNA, the CDR3 is TGTGCCAGCAGCTCACCCGGGACTAGCGGTTCCTACGAGCAGTACTTC. The chain couples TRBV11-3 to TRBJ2-7; 11 nucleotides match TRBD2. CDR3 length equals 16 residues. Trimming at V came to 4 bases and at J to 1 base, leaving 6 bases not matched to a gene. Germline values: CDR1 SGHNT, CDR2 YENEEA. The whole variable domain, filled in from reference TRBV11-3 and TRBJ2-7, reads EAGVVQSPRYKIIEKKQPVAFWCNPISGHNTLYWYLQNLGQGPELLIRYENEEAVDDSQLPKDRFSAERLKGVDSTLKIQPAELGDSAVYLCASSSPGTSGSYEQYFGPGTRLTVT.

The chain has TRBV7-1 and TRBJ1-5; D might be TRBD1 (5 bases). TRBV7-1 is reported as an ORF; its role is uncertain. Trimming left V 4 bases short and J 6 bases short, with 13 bases between. The CDR3 covers 14 residues. DNA of the CDR3: TGTGCCAGCAGCTTGGGGGGGATGGCTCAGCCCCAGCATTTT. Translated: CASSLGGMAQPQHF.

The chain has TRBV11-2 and TRBJ1-2; D is uncertain. This CDR3 comprises 14 residues. V lost 0 bases and J lost 0, with 5 bases in between. Germline lookup yields CDR1 SGHAT and CDR2 FQNNGV. Here the CDR3 DNA reads TGTGCCAGCAGCTTAGACGGCGCTAACTATGGCTACACCTTC. Amino acids: CASSLDGANYGYTF. Drawing the rest from reference TRBV11-2 and TRBJ1-2, the complete variable domain is EAGVAQSPRYKIIEKRQSVAFWCNPISGHATLYWYQQILGQGPKLLIQFQNNGVVDDSQLPKDRFSAERLKGVDSTLKIQPAKLEDSAVYLCASSLDGANYGYTFGSGTRLTVV.

The CDR3 protein is CKIEKLFF. The CDR3 nucleotides read TGCAAGATTGAAAAACTGTTTTTT. V is TRBV29-1 and J is TRBJ1-4; D call uncertain. The CDR3 consists of 8 residues. Germline V gene sequence: CDR1 SQVTM, CDR2 ANQGSEA. The full variable domain, rest sourced from reference TRBV29-1 and TRBJ1-4, is SAVISQKPSRDICQRGTSLTIQCQVDSQVTMMFWYRQQPGQSLTLIATANQGSEATYESGFVIDKFPISRPNLTFSTLTVSNMSPEDSSIYLCKIEKLFFGSGTQLSVL.

The rearrangement uses TRBV30 and TRBJ1-2; no reliable D call. The CDR3 loop spans 13 amino acids. Germline loops: CDR1 GTSNPN, CDR2 SVGIG (reference sequence). V lost 3 bases, J lost 4 bases, and 12 bases lay in between. CDR3 residues: CAWREPRGYGYTF. The DNA for the CDR3 is TGTGCCTGGAGGGAACCCCGCGGCTATGGCTACACCTTC.

The rearrangement uses TRBV6-1 and TRBJ1-4, with D uncertain. The length of the CDR3 is 11 residues. Germline V gene sequence: CDR1 MNHNS, CDR2 SASEGT. Trimming removed 5 bases at V and 13 bases at J, with 11 bases between. CDR3 bases: TGTGCCAGCAGTACACAGTTGGGACTGTTTTTT. Protein sequence: CASSTQLGLFF.

CDR3 protein: CASSLAGGDNEQFF. The CDR3 bases are TGTGCCAGCAGCTTGGCAGGGGGGGACAATGAGCAGTTCTTC. J is TRBJ2-1 and V is TRBV5-6, with D perhaps TRBD1 or TRBD2 (7 bases each). V was trimmed by 0 bases and J by 5 bases, leaving 9 bases between them. The CDR3 covers 14 residues. Germline values: CDR1 SGHDT, CDR2 YYEEEE.

The rearrangement links TRBV13 to TRBJ1-3; D uncertain. This CDR3 spans 14 amino acids. In germline, CDR1 is PRHDT, CDR2 FYEKMQ (reference sequence). The germline V and J ends were trimmed by 4 bases and 0 bases, with 7 bases remaining between them. The DNA of the CDR3 is TGTGCCAGCAGCTCAGGTCGCTCTGGAAACACCATATATTTT. Translating gives CASSSGRSGNTIYF.

V gene TRBV11-3 combines with J gene TRBJ1-1; D gene uncertain. Germline-derived CDR1 and CDR2 are SGHNT and YENEEA. The V end was cut by 1 base, the J end by 0 bases, with 6 bases between. The CDR3 contains 14 residues. This CDR3 is CASSLARMNTEAFF. The CDR3 nucleotides read TGTGCCAGCAGCTTAGCGAGAATGAACACTGAAGCTTTCTTT.

V is TRBV14 and J is TRBJ2-3; 11 bases agree with TRBD2. Losses at the gene ends were 1 base for V and 0 bases for J; bases not matched to a gene: 9. Looked up from germline, CDR1 is SGHDN and CDR2 is FVKESK. The CDR3 has 19 residues. The CDR3: CASSQGLAGGKTSTDTQYF. CDR3 in DNA: TGTGCCAGCAGCCAAGGCCTAGCGGGGGGCAAAACTAGCACAGATACGCAGTATTTT.

The J gene is TRBJ1-1, the V gene TRBV30; TRBD1 might be the D (5 bases). Per germline, CDR1 GTSNPN and CDR2 SVGIG (reference sequence). Trimming left V 0 bases short and J 8 bases short, with 16 bases between. The CDR3 contains 14 residues. The CDR3 bases are TGTGCCTGGAGTGTAGTTGGGGCAGCCGGAGAAGCTTTCTTT. It yields the protein CAWSVVGAAGEAFF.

The J gene is TRBJ2-5, the V gene TRBV4-1; 14 positions match TRBD2. With 1 base clipped from V and 4 bases from J, the junction kept 11 bases outside the gene matches. The CDR3 runs to 19 residues. Per the germline V gene, CDR1 is MGHRA and CDR2 is YSYEKL. The CDR3 spells CASSQVPTSGGASSETQYF. The CDR3 DNA follows: TGCGCCAGCAGCCAAGTTCCGACTAGCGGGGGGGCCAGTTCAGAGACCCAGTACTTC.